What follows are 11 T cell receptor beta chains derived from one specimen sequenced in a study of T cells after yellow fever vaccination. TCRdb reprocessed the 5' RACE reads via MiXCR and lists one record per CDR3 protein. This sample has 250,000 or so distinct CDR3 sequences; approximately 6.7% occur once, and the top ten carry about 1%. This material consisted of CD4+ T cells sorted from PBMCs, taken on the day of the yellow fever booster vaccination. The receptors here all came from a man aged 25 to 40 who received the YFV17D yellow fever vaccine.

The sample holds many counts of this clonotype. This rearrangement joins TRBV28 to TRBJ1-4, with 7 positions matching TRBD1. Germline CDR1 MDHEN, CDR2 SYDVKM. The junction had 10 bases not matched to a gene; V was cut back by 6 bases and J by 0 bases. The CDR3 loop spans 17 amino acids. The CDR3 loop is CASSPGGGVATNEKLFF. CDR3 coding DNA: TGTGCCAGCAGCCCAGGGGGTGGGGTCGCAACTAATGAAAAACTGTTTTTT. Using reference TRBV28 and TRBJ1-4 for the parts outside the CDR3, the full variable domain is DVKVTQSSRYLVKRTGEKVFLECVQDMDHENMFWYRQDPGLGLRLIYFSYDVKMKEKGDIPEGYSVSREKKERFSLILESASTNQTSMYLCASSPGGGVATNEKLFFGSGTQLSVL.

This clonotype was detected ten times or more. The genes are TRBV7-2 and TRBJ2-3; D not resolved. Germline V lookup: CDR1 SGHTA, CDR2 FQGNSA. V gave up 7 bases and J gave up 3 bases, with 11 bases separating them. This CDR3 has 13 amino acids. The DNA of the CDR3 is TGTGCCAGCATCCGGGCTGGAACAGATACGCAGTATTTT. Amino acids: CASIRAGTDTQYF. The entire variable domain, with the rest obtained from reference TRBV7-2 and TRBJ2-3, is as follows: GAGVSQSPSNKVTEKGKDVELRCDPISGHTALYWYRQSLGQGLEFLIYFQGNSAPDKSGLPSDRFSAERTGGSVSTLTIQRTQQEDSAVYLCASIRAGTDTQYFGPGTRLTVL.

This rearrangement joins TRBV5-4 to TRBJ2-1; 8 nucleotides align to TRBD2. V was clipped by 1 base and J by 6 bases; unmatched bases: 6. Germline V lookup: CDR1 SGHNT, CDR2 YYREEE (reference sequence). The CDR3 contains 15 residues. For the CDR3, the DNA is TGTGCCAGCAGCTTGAATACGGGAGGGCTCAATGAGCAGTTCTTC. This translates into CASSLNTGGLNEQFF.

The chain employs TRBV12-3 or TRBV12-4 and TRBJ2-1; possibly TRBD1 for D (6 bases). The length of the CDR3 is 14 residues. Trimming left V 5 bases short and J 16 bases short, with 24 bases between. The CDR3 region is CASSPTGGGSPPFF. CDR3 in DNA: TGTGCCAGCAGTCCAACAGGTGGGGGCTCCCCTCCCTTCTTC.

The table lists this clonotype with a few counts. This sequence joins TRBV6-5 and TRBJ2-7; no firm D call. The germline V gene encodes CDR1 MNHEY and CDR2 SVGAGI. Trimming removed 3 bases at V and 2 bases at J, with 26 bases between. The CDR3 is 19 amino acids. In DNA, the CDR3 is TGTGCCAGCAGTTATAGGCTTGCGGCAGGATCGGCAGAAACCTACGAGCAGTACTTC. The encoded protein is CASSYRLAAGSAETYEQYF.

There are many counts of this clonotype. The rearrangement links TRBV10-3 to TRBJ2-1; tentative D call: TRBD2 (5 bases). V shed 3 bases and J shed 5 bases, with 11 bases lying between them. The CDR3 runs to 14 residues. In germline, CDR1 is ENHRY, CDR2 SYGVKD. CDR3 sequence: CAISETQEDNEQFF. CDR3 coding DNA: TGTGCCATCAGTGAAACGCAGGAGGACAATGAGCAGTTCTTC.

This clonotype was found many times. The chain recombines TRBV12-3 or TRBV12-4 with TRBJ2-5; D is possibly TRBD1 (6 bases). This CDR3 comprises 14 residues. V dropped 5 bases and J dropped 2 bases, with 12 bases sitting between them. The CDR3 spells CASSDRLGQETQYF. In nucleotides, the CDR3 is TGTGCCAGCAGTGACAGGCTGGGACAAGAGACCCAGTACTTC.

A word on this clonotype: A much larger clone is a single base away; this may be a read error. The V gene is TRBV4-3, the J gene TRBJ2-5; D ambiguous. The CDR3 runs 14 residues. The ends were cut back, 7 bases at V and 3 bases at J, with 15 bases in the middle. From germline, CDR1 is LGHNA and CDR2 YSLEER. The DNA for the CDR3 is TGCGCCAGCAACCCAAGTACGCAGAAAGAGACCCAGTACTTC. Protein: CASNPSTQKETQYF.

The chain recombines TRBV20-1 with TRBJ1-2, with D uncertain. Trimming removed 6 bases from V and 3 bases from J, with 17 bases in between. CDR1 and CDR2 from the germline V gene are DFQATT and SNEGSKA (reference sequence). The CDR3 length is 14 residues. The DNA for the CDR3 is TGCAGTGCGGCGGCCGACTCCTCGGACTATGGCTACACCTTC. Translation: CSAAADSSDYGYTF.

This clonotype was recorded at least ten times. This chain connects TRBV4-2 to TRBJ2-1; the match to TRBD2 covers 10 bases. From germline, CDR1 is LGHNA and CDR2 YNFKEQ. The CDR3 sequence is 18 residues long. J gave up 7 bases and V 0 bases, and 12 bases lay outside the gene matches. The CDR3 protein is CASSQESGASGSWNEQFF. In DNA, the CDR3 is TGTGCCAGCAGCCAAGAGTCGGGTGCTAGCGGGAGTTGGAATGAGCAGTTCTTC.

This clonotype showed up many times. V gene TRBV7-3 combines with J gene TRBJ2-3; D ambiguous. With 0 bases removed from V and 2 bases from J, the gap between germline ends came to 3 bases. CDR1 is SGHTA and CDR2 is FQGTGA in the germline V gene. The CDR3 length is 13 residues. The CDR3 protein is CASSLTITDTQYF. CDR3 bases: TGTGCCAGCAGCTTAACCATCACAGATACGCAGTATTTT.